Shown below are 2 T cell receptor beta chains from a single sample sequenced in a study of cytomegalovirus exposure and HLA in healthy donors. Only in-frame clones appear in the TCRdb table, and some are missing; sequencing was by immunoSEQ multiplex PCR. Altogether roughly 56,000 clones are present, roughly 89% being singletons, with the ten largest covering roughly 15%. Sequenced: PBMCs. The source is a woman aged 18-29 years in good health and CMV-seronegative.

This clone came up once. The genes are TRBV25-1 and TRBJ2-7; D perhaps matches TRBD1 (6 bases). The CDR3 runs to 15 residues. Trimming left V 2 bases short and J 7 bases short, with 18 bases between. The germline V gene encodes CDR1 MGHDK and CDR2 SYGVNS. CDR3 residues: CASSEVGQPLGEQYF. The DNA for the CDR3 is TGTGCCAGCAGTGAAGTCGGACAGCCTTTGGGTGAGCAGTACTTC.

This sequence joins TRBV4-1 and TRBJ2-3; TRBD2 is a possible D gene (6 bases). Trimming removed 7 bases at V and 3 bases at J, with 14 bases between. There are 14 residues in the CDR3. CDR1 is MGHRA, CDR2 YSYEKL, per germline. The CDR3 is CASNPEGGTDTQYF. For the CDR3, the DNA is TGCGCCAGCAACCCGGAGGGTGGGACAGATACGCAGTATTTT.